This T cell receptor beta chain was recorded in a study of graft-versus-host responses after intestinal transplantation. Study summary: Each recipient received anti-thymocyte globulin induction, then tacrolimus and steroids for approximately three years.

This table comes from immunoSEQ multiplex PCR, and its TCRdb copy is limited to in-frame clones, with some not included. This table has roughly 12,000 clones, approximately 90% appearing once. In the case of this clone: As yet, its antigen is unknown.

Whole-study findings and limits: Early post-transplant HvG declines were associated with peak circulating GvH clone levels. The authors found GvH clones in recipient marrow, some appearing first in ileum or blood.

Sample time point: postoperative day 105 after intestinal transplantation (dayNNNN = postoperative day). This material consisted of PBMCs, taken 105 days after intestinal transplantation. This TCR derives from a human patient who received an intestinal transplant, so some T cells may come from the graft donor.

CDR3 loop: CASSLCPDYPLYNEQFF. The CDR3 nucleotides are TGTGCCAGCAGCTTATGCCCCGACTACCCTCTCTACAATGAGCAGTTCTTC. The chain combines TRBV7-9 with TRBJ2-1; D is possibly TRBD2 (5 bases). Germline V gene lookup returns CDR1 SEHNR and CDR2 FQNEAQ (reference sequence). Trimming stripped 2 bases from V and 3 bases from J, with 17 bases between. CDR3 length equals 17 residues.